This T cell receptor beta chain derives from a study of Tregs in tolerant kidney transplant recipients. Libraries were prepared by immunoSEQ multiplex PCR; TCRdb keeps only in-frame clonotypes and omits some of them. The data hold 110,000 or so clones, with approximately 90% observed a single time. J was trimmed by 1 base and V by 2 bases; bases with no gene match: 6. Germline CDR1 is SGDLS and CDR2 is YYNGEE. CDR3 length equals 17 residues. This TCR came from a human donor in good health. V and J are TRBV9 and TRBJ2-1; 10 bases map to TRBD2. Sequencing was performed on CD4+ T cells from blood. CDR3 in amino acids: CASSVRVAGGSYNEQFF. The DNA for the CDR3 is TGTGCCAGCAGCGTGAGGGTAGCGGGAGGATCCTACAATGAGCAGTTCTTC.